This TCR beta chain was recorded in a study of blood T cell repertoires in COVID-19. The table came from immunoSEQ multiplex PCR; TCRdb's copy has only in-frame clones and leaves some out. The sample comprises 200,000 to 250,000 clones, about 79% of which are singletons, and about 3.4% rests with the top ten. V was clipped by 7 bases and J by 3 bases, with 13 bases between them. The CDR3 runs 13 residues. Germline assignment: CDR1 SGHNT and CDR2 YYREEE (reference sequence). The V and J genes are TRBV5-4 and TRBJ1-2, with a tentative D call TRBD1 (6 bases). The sequencing input was PBMCs or T cells enriched from blood (not recorded which). The source is a woman aged 55-69 years who had recovered from COVID-19. CDR3 in amino acids: CASHSQGYYGYTF. The CDR3 coding sequence is TGTGCCAGCCACAGCCAGGGGTACTATGGCTACACCTTC.